This TCR beta chain was recovered during a study of human T cells and chemical hapten exposure. Notes on the study in general: The study found that DPC sensitization did not change TCRs above 1 in 1000 frequency. With patch test score, the counts of PT1 expanded TCRs showed a positive correlation.

V was clipped by 4 bases and J by 3 bases, with 8 bases between them. This CDR3 region has 13 residues. The library tagged each cDNA molecule with unique molecular identifiers. MiXCR was run by TCRdb on the RACE reads, yielding one entry per CDR3 protein. The sample lists around 100,000 distinct CDR3 sequences, roughly 10% occurring once. Described time point: patch test 2, 6 weeks after DPC sensitization. Treatment meaning: therapeutic diphenylcyclopropenone sensitization with weekly scalp DPC. Unseparated into fractions, whole blood served as the source from which total RNA was extracted. This clonotype has ten or more counts. What it binds is unknown.

The material was whole blood, obtained in connection with sensitization to the hapten diphenylcyclopropenone (DPC). The clonotype was recovered from a woman aged 40 to 50 with alopecia areata. Some clones in this sample may be carry-over from other donors' samples. This chain links TRBV12-3 or TRBV12-4 with TRBJ2-3; D gene uncertain. In DNA, the CDR3 is TGTGCCAGCAGTTCTTTGCTAACAGATACGCAGTATTTT. It codes for CASSSLLTDTQYF.